Listed below are T cell receptor beta chains from one sample, sequenced in a study of T-cell memory formation after mild COVID-19. One entry per CDR3 protein, called by TCRdb with MiXCR from the 5' RACE reads. The table lists 150,000 or so distinct CDR3 sequences, about 14% of them singletons. Specimen: PBMCs or a T cell subset sorted from them (not recorded which). The source of these receptors is an adult woman who had mild COVID-19 (a few samples of this study predate the infection). Cell type and time point are not known. Each CDR3 is given with its conserved first and last residue. D genes are given only for firm matches. The size entry is marked missing in some rows and otherwise reads once, few, many or a size class.

-	TRBV6-5	TRBJ2-2	TRBD1	CASRRDRGITGELFF	TGTGCCAGCAGAAGGGACAGGGGAATCACCGGGGAGCTGTTTTTT
few	TRBV5-1	TRBJ1-1	TRBD1	CASSLTGGQGVTEAFF	TGCGCCAGCAGCTTAACAGGGGGCCAAGGCGTAACTGAAGCTTTCTTT
-	TRBV5-1	TRBJ2-3	TRBD2	CASSFLSGVGTDTQYF	TGCGCCAGCAGCTTCTTAAGCGGGGTAGGCACAGATACGCAGTATTTT
-	TRBV5-1	TRBJ2-2	-	CASSPTFDRELFF	TGCGCCAGCAGCCCTACCTTCGACAGGGAGCTGTTTTTT
-	TRBV19	TRBJ1-1	TRBD1	CASIGARDSDTEAFF	TGTGCCAGTATTGGGGCCCGGGACAGTGACACAGAAGCTTTCTTT
few	TRBV7-8	TRBJ2-5	TRBD2	CASSSGAGRALETQYF	TGTGCCAGCAGCTCCGGAGCCGGGAGGGCCTTAGAGACCCAGTACTTC
few	TRBV6-6	TRBJ1-5	TRBD1	CASRETGQGGRNQPQHF	TGTGCCAGCAGGGAAACCGGACAGGGCGGGCGCAATCAGCCCCAGCATTTT
-	TRBV5-1	TRBJ2-5	-	CASRADGQGRETQYF	TGCGCCAGCAGGGCGGACGGGCAGGGACGAGAGACCCAGTACTTC
-	TRBV7-3	TRBJ2-2	-	CASSLMWDTGELFF	TGTGCCAGCAGCTTAATGTGGGATACTGGGGAGCTGTTTTTT
-	TRBV20-1	TRBJ2-7	TRBD1	CSARGQGTGSYEQYF	TGCAGTGCTAGGGGACAGGGAACCGGCTCCTACGAGCAGTACTTC
-	TRBV19	TRBJ2-2	TRBD2	CASTQSGGVRKAGELFF	TGTGCCAGTACGCAAAGCGGGGGGGTTCGGAAGGCCGGGGAGCTGTTTTTT
-	TRBV30	TRBJ2-2	TRBD2	CAWSPGLASNTGELFF	TGTGCCTGGAGTCCAGGACTAGCATCGAACACCGGGGAGCTGTTTTTT
-	TRBV3-1	TRBJ1-4	-	CASRPASGEKLFF	TGTGCCAGCAGACCCGCATCTGGGGAAAAACTGTTTTTT
few	TRBV7-7	TRBJ2-7	TRBD2	CASSLFLAGRAYEQYF	TGTGCTAGCAGCCTGTTCCTAGCGGGACGGGCCTACGAGCAGTACTTC
-	TRBV20-1	TRBJ2-1	-	CSTQAAGRYNEQFF	TGCAGTACTCAGGCTGCAGGGAGATACAATGAGCAGTTCTTC
many	TRBV5-1	TRBJ2-7	-	CASRAGNYEQYF	TGCGCCAGCAGGGCAGGGAACTACGAGCAGTACTTC
few	TRBV2	TRBJ2-7	-	CASSAVTKPRGGF	TGTGCCAGCAGTGCCGTCACGAAGCCTAGGGGAGGCTTC
-	TRBV15	TRBJ1-1	TRBD1	CATSLGQGVGKAFF	TGTGCCACCAGCCTGGGACAGGGGGTTGGGAAAGCTTTCTTT
few	TRBV3-1	TRBJ1-4	-	CASSPTPGNNEKLFF	TGTGCCAGCAGCCCTACTCCAGGGAATAATGAAAAACTGTTTTTT
few	TRBV20-1	TRBJ1-1	-	CSARGVGTEAFF	TGCAGTGCTAGAGGTGTCGGCACTGAAGCTTTCTTT
-	TRBV11-2	TRBJ1-1	-	CASSAGSVTEAFF	TGTGCCAGCAGCGCAGGGTCGGTCACTGAAGCTTTCTTT
few	TRBV15	TRBJ2-7	-	CATSRGEGGEQYF	TGTGCCACCAGCAGAGGTGAAGGGGGTGAGCAGTACTTC